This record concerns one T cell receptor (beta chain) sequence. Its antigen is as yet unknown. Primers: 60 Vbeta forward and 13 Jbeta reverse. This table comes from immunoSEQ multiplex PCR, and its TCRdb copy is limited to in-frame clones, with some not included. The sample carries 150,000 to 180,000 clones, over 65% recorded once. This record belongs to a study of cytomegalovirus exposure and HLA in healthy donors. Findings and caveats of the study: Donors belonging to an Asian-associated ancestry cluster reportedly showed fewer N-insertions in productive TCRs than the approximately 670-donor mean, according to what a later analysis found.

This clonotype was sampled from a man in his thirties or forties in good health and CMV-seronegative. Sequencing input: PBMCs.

Written as DNA, the CDR3 is TGTGCCAGCAGTACAACAGGGGGATCAGGAAACACCATATATTTT. This sequence encodes CASSTTGGSGNTIYF. The chain has TRBV6-5 and TRBJ1-3; 8 bases are a match to TRBD1. Germline assignment: CDR1 MNHEY and CDR2 SVGAGI. The CDR3 runs 15 residues. V lost 5 bases, J lost 4 bases, and 7 bases stayed unmatched.